This is a list of T cell receptor beta chains from one sample in a study of shared clonotypes between healthy human individuals. Generated by immunoSEQ multiplex PCR, the TCRdb table keeps only in-frame clones and is missing some. The sample shows a few million clones, 90% to 95% of them seen only once. The sample taken for sequencing was naive CD8+ T cells from PBMCs. The receptors derive from a man aged 18-30 years in good health. Some clones in this sample may be carry-over from other donors' samples. Each CDR3 is given with its conserved first and last residue. A D gene is named only where the DNA matches it firmly. A clone size is listed for some rows: how often the clone was seen (once, few, many), or a class if it is expanded.

j_call: TRBJ1-2; clone_size: .; d_call: .; v_call: TRBV19; cdr3_aa: CASIDHVAGYTF; cdr3_nt: TGTGCCAGTATCGATCATGTCGCGGGCTACACCTTC
j_call: TRBJ2-1; clone_size: .; d_call: TRBD1; v_call: TRBV10-2; cdr3_aa: CASTGQGAINEQFF; cdr3_nt: TGCGCCAGCACTGGACAGGGGGCGATCAATGAGCAGTTCTTC
j_call: TRBJ2-2; clone_size: .; d_call: TRBD2; v_call: TRBV7-8; cdr3_aa: CASSLISAGERAGELFF; cdr3_nt: TGTGCCAGCAGCTTAATTTCGGCGGGAGAGCGCGCCGGGGAGCTGTTTTTT
j_call: TRBJ2-7; clone_size: .; d_call: .; v_call: TRBV5-6; cdr3_aa: CASSLEGGRSSYEQYF; cdr3_nt: TGTGCCAGCAGCTTGGAGGGTGGGAGGAGCTCCTACGAGCAGTACTTC
j_call: TRBJ2-1; clone_size: once; d_call: .; v_call: TRBV18; cdr3_aa: CASSPTFLLSYNEQFF; cdr3_nt: TGTGCCAGCTCACCAACATTCCTACTCTCCTACAATGAGCAGTTCTTC
j_call: TRBJ1-4; clone_size: .; d_call: TRBD1; v_call: TRBV9; cdr3_aa: CASSVGAGGFTATNEKLFF; cdr3_nt: TGTGCCAGCAGCGTAGGAGCAGGGGGCTTTACTGCAACTAATGAAAAACTGTTTTTT
j_call: TRBJ1-3; clone_size: .; d_call: .; v_call: TRBV11-1; cdr3_aa: CASSLSPEGTGNTIYF; cdr3_nt: TGTGCCAGCAGCTTATCCCCCGAAGGGACTGGAAACACCATATATTTT
j_call: TRBJ1-1; clone_size: .; d_call: TRBD1; v_call: TRBV6-1; cdr3_aa: CASSEGTGGRGWTEAFF; cdr3_nt: TGTGCCAGCAGTGAAGGGACAGGGGGCAGGGGGTGGACTGAAGCTTTCTTT
j_call: TRBJ2-1; clone_size: .; d_call: TRBD2; v_call: TRBV9; cdr3_aa: CASSVGASGYNEQFF; cdr3_nt: TGTGCCAGCAGCGTAGGTGCTAGCGGATACAATGAGCAGTTCTTC
j_call: TRBJ2-1; clone_size: .; d_call: .; v_call: TRBV27; cdr3_aa: CASSTRDNEQFF; cdr3_nt: TGTGCCAGCAGTACGAGGGACAATGAGCAGTTCTTC
j_call: TRBJ1-1; clone_size: few; d_call: .; v_call: TRBV30; cdr3_aa: CAWSALNTEAFF; cdr3_nt: TGTGCCTGGAGTGCCCTGAACACTGAAGCTTTCTTT
j_call: TRBJ2-1; clone_size: .; d_call: TRBD2; v_call: TRBV7-9; cdr3_aa: CASSRFEIAGGGNEQFF; cdr3_nt: TGTGCCAGCAGCCGATTTGAAATAGCGGGAGGGGGGAATGAGCAGTTCTTC
j_call: TRBJ1-2; clone_size: .; d_call: .; v_call: TRBV6-1; cdr3_aa: CASSDRQPTGYGYTF; cdr3_nt: TGTGCCAGCAGTGACAGACAGCCCACTGGGTATGGCTACACCTTC
j_call: TRBJ1-2; clone_size: .; d_call: TRBD1; v_call: TRBV19; cdr3_aa: CASSIGQVLFYGYTF; cdr3_nt: TGTGCCAGTAGTATCGGACAGGTTCTTTTTTATGGCTACACCTTC
j_call: TRBJ1-2; clone_size: .; d_call: .; v_call: TRBV5-6; cdr3_aa: CASSSSQVYGYTF; cdr3_nt: TGTGCCAGCAGCTCCTCCCAGGTGTATGGCTACACCTTC
j_call: TRBJ1-3; clone_size: .; d_call: .; v_call: TRBV7-9; cdr3_aa: CASSSDRPVWGNTIYF; cdr3_nt: TGTGCCAGCAGCTCCGACAGGCCGGTATGGGGAAACACCATATATTTT
j_call: TRBJ2-7; clone_size: once; d_call: .; v_call: TRBV5-1; cdr3_aa: CASSTSDSSYEQYF; cdr3_nt: TGCGCCAGCAGCACCTCGGACAGCTCCTACGAGCAGTACTTC
j_call: TRBJ2-7; clone_size: .; d_call: .; v_call: TRBV6-1; cdr3_aa: CASRVLGSYEQYF; cdr3_nt: TGTGCCAGCAGAGTTTTAGGTTCATACGAGCAGTACTTC
j_call: TRBJ2-7; clone_size: .; d_call: TRBD1; v_call: TRBV7-7; cdr3_aa: CASSPGTGLGYEQYF; cdr3_nt: TGTGCCAGCAGCCCCGGGACAGGGTTGGGCTACGAGCAGTACTTC
j_call: TRBJ1-1; clone_size: .; d_call: .; v_call: TRBV7-3; cdr3_aa: CASSLSRVLNTEAFF; cdr3_nt: TGTGCCAGCAGCTTATCCAGAGTTCTGAACACTGAAGCTTTCTTT
j_call: TRBJ1-1; clone_size: .; d_call: .; v_call: TRBV7-6; cdr3_aa: CASSSTEPPNTEAFF; cdr3_nt: TGTGCCAGCAGCTCCACAGAACCCCCGAACACTGAAGCTTTCTTT
j_call: TRBJ2-7; clone_size: .; d_call: .; v_call: TRBV7-6; cdr3_aa: CASSPVSAHSYEQYF; cdr3_nt: TGTGCCAGCAGCCCGGTCAGCGCCCACTCCTACGAGCAGTACTTC
j_call: TRBJ2-7; clone_size: .; d_call: TRBD2; v_call: TRBV28; cdr3_aa: CASSFHSLAGGPYEQYF; cdr3_nt: TGTGCCAGCAGTTTCCACTCCCTAGCGGGAGGCCCCTACGAGCAGTACTTC
j_call: TRBJ2-7; clone_size: .; d_call: TRBD2; v_call: TRBV2; cdr3_aa: CASSETGTSGGLAYEQYF; cdr3_nt: TGTGCCAGCAGTGAAACCGGGACTAGCGGGGGGCTTGCCTACGAGCAGTACTTC
j_call: TRBJ2-1; clone_size: .; d_call: .; v_call: TRBV11-2; cdr3_aa: CASSAFGGSSYNEQFF; cdr3_nt: TGTGCCAGCAGCGCGTTTGGGGGAAGCTCCTACAATGAGCAGTTCTTC
j_call: TRBJ2-1; clone_size: .; d_call: .; v_call: TRBV28; cdr3_aa: CASSLKTRSSYNEQFF; cdr3_nt: TGTGCCAGCAGTTTAAAAACAAGGAGCTCCTACAATGAGCAGTTCTTC
j_call: TRBJ1-1; clone_size: .; d_call: .; v_call: TRBV9; cdr3_aa: CASSVEGKGTEAFF; cdr3_nt: TGTGCCAGCAGCGTAGAGGGGAAGGGCACTGAAGCTTTCTTT
j_call: TRBJ1-1; clone_size: .; d_call: .; v_call: TRBV6-5; cdr3_aa: CASSLHSSRQALEAFF; cdr3_nt: TGTGCCAGCAGTTTGCACTCCAGCCGGCAGGCACTCGAAGCTTTCTTT
j_call: TRBJ2-5; clone_size: .; d_call: TRBD1; v_call: TRBV10-3; cdr3_aa: CAISPLTGGTETQYF; cdr3_nt: TGTGCCATCAGTCCCCTGACAGGGGGAACGGAGACCCAGTACTTC
j_call: TRBJ1-5; clone_size: .; d_call: .; v_call: TRBV5-5; cdr3_aa: CASSFGQGNQPQHF; cdr3_nt: TGTGCCAGCAGCTTCGGGCAGGGGAATCAGCCCCAGCATTTT
j_call: TRBJ2-3; clone_size: .; d_call: .; v_call: TRBV27; cdr3_aa: CASSFWAGSTDTQYF; cdr3_nt: TGTGCCAGCAGTTTTTGGGCAGGGAGCACAGATACGCAGTATTTT
j_call: TRBJ1-1; clone_size: .; d_call: TRBD1; v_call: TRBV27; cdr3_aa: CASSPLDRVNTEAFF; cdr3_nt: TGTGCCAGCAGTCCCCTGGACAGGGTTAACACTGAAGCTTTCTTT
j_call: TRBJ2-1; clone_size: .; d_call: .; v_call: TRBV27; cdr3_aa: CASSSDPYNEQFF; cdr3_nt: TGTGCCAGCAGCTCGGACCCCTACAATGAGCAGTTCTTC
j_call: TRBJ2-2; clone_size: .; d_call: TRBD1; v_call: TRBV27; cdr3_aa: CASSGWGTGYGRLTGELFF; cdr3_nt: TGTGCCAGCAGCGGTTGGGGGACAGGGTACGGTCGTCTCACCGGGGAGCTGTTTTTT
j_call: TRBJ2-7; clone_size: .; d_call: TRBD2; v_call: TRBV5-1; cdr3_aa: CASSLGSGTSYEQYF; cdr3_nt: TGCGCCAGCAGCTTGGGTAGCGGGACCTCCTACGAGCAGTACTTC
j_call: TRBJ2-7; clone_size: .; d_call: .; v_call: TRBV4-3; cdr3_aa: CASSQDVGTEYEREQYF; cdr3_nt: TGCGCCAGCAGCCAGGACGTGGGGACGGAGTACGAGAGGGAGCAGTACTTC
j_call: TRBJ2-1; clone_size: .; d_call: .; v_call: TRBV27; cdr3_aa: CASSPLSRLVGEQFF; cdr3_nt: TGTGCCAGCTCTCCCCTCTCCCGGCTAGTCGGTGAGCAGTTCTTC
j_call: TRBJ2-3; clone_size: .; d_call: TRBD2; v_call: TRBV2; cdr3_aa: CASSVARTSGTDTQYF; cdr3_nt: TGTGCCAGCAGTGTTGCAAGGACTAGCGGGACAGATACGCAGTATTTT
j_call: TRBJ2-7; clone_size: .; d_call: .; v_call: TRBV5-1; cdr3_aa: CASSLGTPYEQYF; cdr3_nt: TGCGCCAGCAGCTTGGGGACACCCTACGAGCAGTACTTC
j_call: TRBJ1-1; clone_size: .; d_call: .; v_call: TRBV2; cdr3_aa: CASSDQEDYTEAFF; cdr3_nt: TGTGCCAGCAGTGACCAGGAGGATTACACTGAAGCTTTCTTT
j_call: TRBJ1-2; clone_size: .; d_call: .; v_call: TRBV23-1; cdr3_aa: CASSQGDIKNYGYTF; cdr3_nt: TGCGCCAGCAGTCAAGGGGACATCAAAAACTATGGCTACACCTTC
j_call: TRBJ2-7; clone_size: .; d_call: .; v_call: TRBV14; cdr3_aa: CASSQDPRSYEQYF; cdr3_nt: TGTGCCAGCAGCCAAGACCCCAGGTCCTACGAGCAGTACTTC
j_call: TRBJ1-2; clone_size: once; d_call: .; v_call: TRBV7-2; cdr3_aa: CASSWMGGYTF; cdr3_nt: TGTGCCAGCAGCTGGATGGGAGGCTACACCTTC
j_call: TRBJ2-3; clone_size: once; d_call: .; v_call: TRBV27; cdr3_aa: CASSWSHTQYF; cdr3_nt: TGTGCCAGCAGCTGGTCCCATACGCAGTATTTT
j_call: TRBJ2-3; clone_size: .; d_call: .; v_call: TRBV25-1; cdr3_aa: CASSDWGRRTDTQYF; cdr3_nt: TGTGCCAGCAGTGATTGGGGCAGGCGCACAGATACGCAGTATTTT
j_call: TRBJ2-1; clone_size: .; d_call: .; v_call: TRBV6-5; cdr3_aa: CASSYSSGANEQFF; cdr3_nt: TGTGCCAGCAGTTACTCATCGGGAGCGAATGAGCAGTTCTTC
j_call: TRBJ2-3; clone_size: .; d_call: .; v_call: TRBV19; cdr3_aa: CASSLTRGDTQYF; cdr3_nt: TGTGCCAGTAGTCTGACTAGGGGGGATACGCAGTATTTT
j_call: TRBJ1-2; clone_size: .; d_call: .; v_call: TRBV27; cdr3_aa: CASSPGTNRYTF; cdr3_nt: TGTGCCAGCAGTCCCGGGACAAACCGCTACACCTTC
j_call: TRBJ2-7; clone_size: .; d_call: TRBD1; v_call: TRBV4-3; cdr3_aa: CASSLGTAYEQYF; cdr3_nt: TGCGCCAGCAGCCTCGGGACAGCCTACGAGCAGTACTTC
j_call: TRBJ1-5; clone_size: .; d_call: .; v_call: TRBV19; cdr3_aa: CASSIDWPQGENQPQHF; cdr3_nt: TGTGCCAGTAGTATAGATTGGCCCCAAGGGGAGAATCAGCCCCAGCATTTT